The clone carrying this TCR beta chain was detected ten times or more. The antigen remains unidentified. The CDR3 totals 15 residues. Germline CDR1 is SGHAT and CDR2 is FQNNGV. V lost 4 bases and J lost 6; bases outside the gene matches: 10. This entry is derived from a study of beta chain features in type 1 diabetes. Study context: Cell yields, gender and age were comparable in patients and healthy donors. Summed over all samples, the examined sorted cells came to 85 million to 130 million.

Sequenced material consisted of expressed TCRB transcripts (all of the isolated RNA was reverse transcribed). TCRdb keeps only in-frame clones here, not all; method: immunoSEQ multiplex PCR. The table has about 340,000 clones, around 8% seen once. General study results and limits: In every one of the four CD4+ subsets, TCRB CDR3s were moderately but significantly shorter in Type 1 diabetes patients.

Sequenced material: central memory CD4+ T cells from blood. This sequence originates from a woman aged 18-29 years in good health. The rearrangement uses TRBV11-2 and TRBJ2-7; 9 bases are a match to TRBD1. CDR3 region: CASSSGYTGGVEQYF. CDR3 nucleotide sequence: TGTGCCAGCAGCTCGGGTTATACAGGGGGCGTCGAGCAGTACTTC.